These 26 T cell receptor beta chains were sequenced from one sample in a study of blood T cell repertoires in COVID-19. The data were produced by immunoSEQ multiplex PCR, yet TCRdb's version contains in-frame clones alone and is incomplete. Of approximately 200,000 clones listed, roughly four fifths are singletons. Sequenced: PBMCs or T cells enriched from blood (not recorded which). The source is a man aged 35 to 55 who had recovered from COVID-19.

The CDR3 nucleotides read TGTGCCAGCAGTTTCTCGGGTGGTAGACAAGAGACCCAGTACTTC. It codes for CASSFSGGRQETQYF. The V call is TRBV28, the J call TRBJ2-5; D is uncertain. The germline gives CDR1 MDHEN, CDR2 SYDVKM. This CDR3 has 15 residues. V lost 3 bases and J lost 2, with 13 bases in between. The full variable domain, in which reference TRBV28 and TRBJ2-5 provide the parts outside the CDR3, is DVKVTQSSRYLVKRTGEKVFLECVQDMDHENMFWYRQDPGLGLRLIYFSYDVKMKEKGDIPEGYSVSREKKERFSLILESASTNQTSMYLCASSFSGGRQETQYFGPGTRLLVL.

V gene TRBV7-9 combines with J gene TRBJ1-1; D remains unclear. Trimming cost V 2 bases and J 4 bases, with 11 bases left between them. The CDR3 is 14 amino acids. From germline, CDR1 is SEHNR and CDR2 FQNEAQ (reference sequence). The CDR3 loop reads CASSLTSGSTEAFF. CDR3 DNA: TGTGCCAGCAGCTTAACCTCTGGGAGCACTGAAGCTTTCTTT.

This clone was seen only once. The chain uses TRBV6-5 and TRBJ2-1; 11 bases align to TRBD2. Unmatched junction bases numbered 6, after V lost 4 bases and J lost 7 bases. The CDR3 length is 15 residues. The germline V gene encodes CDR1 MNHEY and CDR2 SVGAGI. The CDR3 loop reads CASSWASGRQNEQFF. In nucleotides, the CDR3 is TGTGCCAGCAGTTGGGCTAGCGGGAGGCAAAATGAGCAGTTCTTC.

The rearrangement links TRBV21-1 to TRBJ1-3. TRBV21-1 counts as a pseudogene. This CDR3 is built from 18 residues. The CDR3 region is CARAKFRRLSRSGNTIYF. The CDR3 bases are TGTGCCAGAGCAAAGTTTAGGAGACTTTCCCGCTCTGGAAACACCATATATTTT.

This chain links TRBV3-1 (or the pseudogene TRBV3-2) with TRBJ1-2; a possible D gene is TRBD1 (5 bases). The CDR3 loop spans 14 amino acids. Between the trimmed V and J ends, which lost 0 bases and 6 bases, there was a span of 11 bases. Germline V lookup: CDR1 LGHDT, CDR2 YNNKEL (reference sequence). CDR3 sequence: CASSQEGRANGYTF. CDR3 DNA: TGTGCCAGCAGCCAAGAGGGCAGGGCGAATGGCTACACCTTC.

This rearrangement joins TRBV6-2 or TRBV6-3 to TRBJ1-6, with a weak D call TRBD1 (5 bases). Trimming left V 5 bases short and J 7 bases short, with 18 bases between. Per germline, CDR1 MNHEY and CDR2 SVGEGT. The CDR3 covers 16 residues. The CDR3 spells CASSRSSGLGNSPLHF. The DNA of the CDR3 is TGTGCCAGCAGTCGTTCGTCAGGGCTGGGGAATTCACCCCTCCACTTT.

The genes are TRBV5-8 and TRBJ1-4; D is unclear. Looked up from germline, CDR1 is SGHTS and CDR2 is YDEGEE. CDR3 length: 14 residues. V dropped 0 bases and J dropped 7 bases, with 10 bases sitting between them. The CDR3 bases are TGTGCCAGCAGCTTGGCCGGAGTTACTGAAAAACTGTTTTTT. As protein: CASSLAGVTEKLFF.

This chain connects TRBV7-9 to TRBJ1-4; D unresolved. Germline CDR1 is SEHNR and CDR2 is FQNEAQ (reference sequence). Trimming pared 2 bases from V and 3 bases from J, leaving 7 bases between. The CDR3 has 14 residues. CDR3 nucleotide sequence: TGTGCCAGCAGCTTATCAAGCCCTAATGAAAAACTGTTTTTT. Amino acids: CASSLSSPNEKLFF.

The rearrangement joins TRBV3-1 (or the pseudogene TRBV3-2) to TRBJ1-3, with TRBD1 matching over 7 bases. This CDR3 region has 15 residues. Germline V CDR1 and CDR2: LGHDT, YNNKEL (reference sequence). Unmatched junction bases numbered 8, after V lost 8 bases and J lost 1 base. The CDR3 loop is CASARKTGSGNTIYF. The CDR3 DNA follows: TGTGCCAGCGCCCGAAAGACAGGGTCTGGAAACACCATATATTTT.

The V gene is TRBV6-5, the J gene TRBJ1-6; D remains ambiguous. Germline lookup yields CDR1 MNHEY and CDR2 SVGAGI. V gave up 2 bases and J gave up 6 bases, with 14 bases separating them. This CDR3 contains 16 residues. CDR3 amino acids: CASSYNLPRGNSPLHF. The CDR3 bases are TGTGCCAGCAGTTACAATCTACCCCGCGGTAATTCACCCCTCCACTTT.

In its sample, this clone was seen a few times. The chain joins TRBV10-3 to TRBJ1-1; perhaps TRBD1 as D (6 bases). Trimming took 0 bases from V and 6 from J, leaving 11 bases between them. CDR1 is ENHRY, CDR2 SYGVKD, per germline. The CDR3 totals 14 residues. DNA of the CDR3: TGTGCCATCAGTGAGTCTGGGGGCGAATCTGAAGCTTTCTTT. Amino acids: CAISESGGESEAFF.

This clone was seen once. The chain couples TRBV30 to TRBJ1-2; no firm D call. Germline loops: CDR1 GTSNPN, CDR2 SVGIG (reference sequence). CDR3 length: 12 residues. Trimming stripped 1 base from V and 8 bases from J, with 11 bases between. DNA for the CDR3: TGTGCCTGGAGTGAAACAGTTGGAGGCTACACCTTC. The encoded protein is CAWSETVGGYTF.

The V call is TRBV4-3, the J call TRBJ2-3; 11 bases match TRBD2. The CDR3 consists of 15 residues. Germline CDR1 reads LGHNA; CDR2 reads YSLEER. The V and J ends lost 1 base and 10 bases, in that order; junction bases with no gene match: 7. The CDR3 sequence: CASSQVNSGRAAQYF. DNA for the CDR3: TGCGCCAGCAGCCAAGTTAATAGCGGGAGGGCTGCGCAGTATTTT.

This chain links TRBV29-1 with TRBJ1-3; TRBD1 matches at 9 bases. The trim removed 6 bases at V and 8 bases at J, leaving 14 bases unmatched. There are 15 residues in the CDR3. CDR1 SQVTM and CDR2 ANQGSEA come from the germline V gene. CDR3 DNA sequence: TGCAGCGTCTCCGGAGGGGGGACAGGGTGGGACACCATATATTTT. Protein: CSVSGGGTGWDTIYF.

The chain links TRBV10-2 to TRBJ2-7; 7 nucleotides align to TRBD1. CDR1 and CDR2 (germline): WSHSY, SAAADI. After removal of 4 bases from V and 6 bases from J, the junction contained 9 bases not matched to a gene. The CDR3 consists of 14 residues. Here the CDR3 DNA reads TGCGCCAGCAGTGCGAACAGGGGTTCCGGCGAGCAGTACTTC. As protein: CASSANRGSGEQYF.

V is TRBV19 and J is TRBJ1-5; tentatively, D is TRBD1 (5 bases). The CDR3 totals 13 residues. Per germline, CDR1 LNHDA and CDR2 SQIVND (reference sequence). Trimming took 5 bases from V and 6 from J, leaving 11 bases between them. CDR3 sequence: CASSAGRSQPQHF. The CDR3 coding sequence is TGTGCCAGTAGTGCAGGGCGAAGTCAGCCCCAGCATTTT. The full variable domain, with the rest looked up from reference TRBV19 and TRBJ1-5, is DGGITQSPKYLFRKEGQNVTLSCEQNLNHDAMYWYRQDPGQGLRLIYYSQIVNDFQKGDIAEGYSVSREKKESFPLTVTSAQKNPTAFYLCASSAGRSQPQHFGDGTRLSIL.

V is TRBV10-3 and J is TRBJ1-2; TRBD1 agrees at 9 bases. The germline V gene encodes CDR1 ENHRY and CDR2 SYGVKD. This CDR3 comprises 14 residues. Germline trimming cut 5 bases from V and 7 bases from J; bases unmatched to any gene: 8. CDR3 loop: CAISQPTGGPGYTF. The CDR3, as DNA: TGTGCCATCAGTCAACCCACAGGGGGCCCTGGCTACACCTTC.

This clone has more than one count but fewer than ten. This rearrangement joins TRBV18 to TRBJ2-5; D is unresolved. The length of the CDR3 is 13 residues. V was clipped by 3 bases and J by 1 base, with 6 bases between them. Germline CDR1 is KGHSH and CDR2 is LQKENI. The CDR3 reads CASSPGSQETQYF. The DNA for the CDR3 is TGTGCCAGCTCACCGGGCTCCCAAGAGACCCAGTACTTC. The whole variable domain, remainder taken from reference TRBV18 and TRBJ2-5, is NAGVMQNPRHLVRRRGQEARLRCSPMKGHSHVYWYRQLPEEGLKFMVYLQKENIIDESGMPKERFSAEFPKEGPSILRIQQVVRGDSAAYFCASSPGSQETQYFGPGTRLLVL.

The J gene is TRBJ2-1, the V gene TRBV14; the D is unclear. This CDR3 spans 13 amino acids. Trimming took 1 base from V and 4 from J, leaving 5 bases between them. In germline, CDR1 is SGHDN, CDR2 FVKESK. The CDR3 reads CASSQGLYNEQFF. For the CDR3, the DNA is TGTGCCAGCAGCCAAGGACTGTACAATGAGCAGTTCTTC.

The chain uses TRBV24-1 and TRBJ2-4; the D gene is possibly TRBD1 (6 bases). The CDR3 spans 17 residues. The germline V gene has CDR1 KGHDR and CDR2 SFDVKD. Deletions cut 3 bases from V and 0 bases from J, with 14 bases between. CDR3 protein: CATSDTGQSLAKNIQYF. The CDR3 coding sequence is TGTGCCACCAGTGATACCGGACAGTCCCTAGCCAAAAACATTCAGTACTTC.

The gene calls are TRBV5-1 and TRBJ1-1; 7 bases fit TRBD1. In germline, CDR1 is SGHRS, CDR2 YFSETQ. The CDR3 covers 13 residues. V dropped 4 bases and J dropped 7; count of bases not matched to a gene: 7. The CDR3 loop is CASSAQGTDEAFF. DNA for the CDR3: TGCGCCAGCAGCGCACAAGGGACAGATGAAGCTTTCTTT.

V gene TRBV10-3 combines with J gene TRBJ1-4; 9 bases align to TRBD1. J lost 3 bases, V lost 2 bases, and 4 bases had no gene match. The CDR3 consists of 16 residues. The germline V gene encodes CDR1 ENHRY and CDR2 SYGVKD. The CDR3 DNA follows: TGTGCCATCAGTGAGCCCCGGACAGGGGCTAATGAAAAACTGTTTTTT. Its translation: CAISEPRTGANEKLFF.

This sequence joins TRBV24-1 and TRBJ2-5; D may be TRBD2 (7 bases). CDR1 is KGHDR and CDR2 is SFDVKD in the germline V gene. The V end was cut by 9 bases, the J end by 3 bases, with 13 bases between. CDR3 length: 13 residues. CDR3: CATGEGGEETQYF. The CDR3 region has the DNA TGTGCCACCGGGGAGGGGGGGGAAGAGACCCAGTACTTC.

The V gene is TRBV7-8, the J gene TRBJ2-1, with 9 bases fitting TRBD1. The CDR3 sequence is 18 residues long. The V gene's germline CDR1 is SGHVS and CDR2 FQNEAQ. Losses at the gene ends were 1 base for V and 8 bases for J; bases not matched to a gene: 15. CDR3 sequence reads: CASSLGLYRKDRGDEQFF. As DNA, the CDR3 is TGTGCCAGCAGCTTAGGGCTCTACCGGAAGGACAGGGGAGATGAGCAGTTCTTC.

The chain links TRBV5-1 to TRBJ1-4; no clear D. The CDR3 is 15 amino acids. V was clipped by 4 bases and J by 1 base, with 11 bases between them. Per the germline V gene, CDR1 is SGHRS and CDR2 is YFSETQ. The CDR3 here is CASSRVTGTNEKLFF. CDR3 in DNA: TGCGCCAGCAGCCGAGTCACGGGAACTAATGAAAAACTGTTTTTT.

This clone has only one observation. The rearrangement uses TRBV28 and TRBJ2-2; D gene uncertain. The germline V gene encodes CDR1 MDHEN and CDR2 SYDVKM. V lost 5 bases to trimming and J lost 4 bases, with 14 bases between them. The CDR3 runs 15 residues. The CDR3 DNA follows: TGTGCCAGCAGTCGCCGAAGAGAAATCACCGGGGAGCTGTTTTTT. This sequence encodes CASSRRREITGELFF.